This is a list of T cell receptor beta chains from one sample in a study of T cell responses to AZD1222 COVID-19 vaccine. Measured with immunoSEQ multiplex PCR; TCRdb has only the in-frame clones, and not every one. The data show 140,000 to 150,000 clones, roughly 88% seen once. Sample: peripheral blood, taken on day 0 of AZD1222 vaccination. The receptors originated from an adult in good health. CDR3s include the opening cysteine and the closing phenylalanine or tryptophan. A D gene is named only where the DNA matches it firmly. The size entry is marked missing in some rows and otherwise reads once, few, many or a size class.

v_gene: TRBV6-2/TRBV6-3; d_gene: NA; abundance: NA; j_gene: TRBJ2-1; CDR3nt: TGTGCCAGCAGTTACCTTGGCAGATACAATGAGCAGTTCTTC; CDR3aa: CASSYLGRYNEQFF
v_gene: TRBV3-1/TRBV3-2; d_gene: NA; abundance: once; j_gene: TRBJ2-7; CDR3nt: TGTGCCAGCAGCACTTGGGGGGAGTACGAGCAGTACTTC; CDR3aa: CASSTWGEYEQYF
v_gene: TRBV5-1; d_gene: NA; abundance: NA; j_gene: TRBJ1-2; CDR3nt: TGCGCCAGCAGCTTACAGGGACTTCGCTCCTATGGCTACACCTTC; CDR3aa: CASSLQGLRSYGYTF
v_gene: TRBV4-1; d_gene: NA; abundance: NA; j_gene: TRBJ1-2; CDR3nt: TGCGCCAGCAGCCAAGAGATGGTCATTGGGCTAAACTATGGCTACACCTTC; CDR3aa: CASSQEMVIGLNYGYTF
v_gene: TRBV19; d_gene: NA; abundance: NA; j_gene: TRBJ1-1; CDR3nt: TGTGCCAGTAGTATAGGGAGGATGGGGAGGACTGAAGCTTTCTTT; CDR3aa: CASSIGRMGRTEAFF
v_gene: TRBV29-1; d_gene: NA; abundance: NA; j_gene: TRBJ1-2; CDR3nt: TGCAGCGTTGACAGACTCGGGGGCTACACCTTC; CDR3aa: CSVDRLGGYTF
v_gene: TRBV18; d_gene: NA; abundance: NA; j_gene: TRBJ1-2; CDR3nt: TGTGCCAGCTCACCAAATCCGCCGGGACAAATGAGGGTAGGCTACACCTTC; CDR3aa: CASSPNPPGQMRVGYTF
v_gene: TRBV6-2/TRBV6-3; d_gene: TRBD2; abundance: NA; j_gene: TRBJ2-3; CDR3nt: TGTGCCAGCACCCCTAGTCCAACTAGCGGGGGGCCCGTACCAGATACGCAGTATTTT; CDR3aa: CASTPSPTSGGPVPDTQYF
v_gene: TRBV29-1; d_gene: NA; abundance: few; j_gene: TRBJ2-1; CDR3nt: TGCAGCGTTGTGGTTGGCGGGACAGACCCAAGTGAGCAGTTCTTC; CDR3aa: CSVVVGGTDPSEQFF
v_gene: TRBV14; d_gene: TRBD1; abundance: NA; j_gene: TRBJ2-2; CDR3nt: TGTGCCAGCAGCCAAGAGGAGCATGGACAGGGGGCCTGGACCGGGGAGCTGTTTTTT; CDR3aa: CASSQEEHGQGAWTGELFF
v_gene: TRBV11-2; d_gene: NA; abundance: few; j_gene: TRBJ2-2; CDR3nt: TGTGCCAGCAGCCCCTCTTTGGAGACCGGGGAGCTGTTTTTT; CDR3aa: CASSPSLETGELFF
v_gene: TRBV7-9; d_gene: NA; abundance: NA; j_gene: TRBJ2-3; CDR3nt: TGTGCCAGCAGCTGGGGCGGCACAGATACGCAGTATTTT; CDR3aa: CASSWGGTDTQYF
v_gene: TRBV19; d_gene: NA; abundance: few; j_gene: TRBJ1-1; CDR3nt: TGTGCCAGTACCCCCATAGCCTCACCGAACACTGAAGCTTTCTTT; CDR3aa: CASTPIASPNTEAFF
v_gene: TRBV4-2; d_gene: TRBD1; abundance: NA; j_gene: TRBJ2-7; CDR3nt: TGTGCCAGCAGCCAAGATTTGGGGCAGGGGGCGGACGAGCAGTACTTC; CDR3aa: CASSQDLGQGADEQYF
v_gene: TRBV15; d_gene: NA; abundance: NA; j_gene: TRBJ1-5; CDR3nt: TGTGCCACCAGCAGAGCAGGGAATCAGCCCCAGCATTTT; CDR3aa: CATSRAGNQPQHF
v_gene: TRBV11-1; d_gene: NA; abundance: NA; j_gene: TRBJ1-1; CDR3nt: TGTGCCAGCAGCCATGGCAGCACTGAAGCTTTCTTT; CDR3aa: CASSHGSTEAFF
v_gene: TRBV2; d_gene: NA; abundance: once; j_gene: TRBJ1-1; CDR3nt: TGTGCCAGCAGTGAGCAGGGGCGATCGGGCACTGAAGCTTTCTTT; CDR3aa: CASSEQGRSGTEAFF
v_gene: TRBV27; d_gene: TRBD2; abundance: NA; j_gene: TRBJ2-2; CDR3nt: TGTGCCAGCAGTTTTTTTGTCAGACTAGCGGGGGAGTATGCGAACACCGGGGAGCTGTTTTTT; CDR3aa: CASSFFVRLAGEYANTGELFF
v_gene: TRBV27; d_gene: NA; abundance: NA; j_gene: TRBJ2-3; CDR3nt: TGTGCCAGCAGTTCAACTCCCGACAGGCCCACAGATACGCAGTATTTT; CDR3aa: CASSSTPDRPTDTQYF
v_gene: TRBV9; d_gene: TRBD2; abundance: NA; j_gene: TRBJ2-5; CDR3nt: TGTGCCAGCAGCTCATCCGGGACTAGGCAAGAGACCCAGTACTTC; CDR3aa: CASSSSGTRQETQYF
v_gene: TRBV4-3; d_gene: TRBD2; abundance: NA; j_gene: TRBJ2-2; CDR3nt: TGCGCCAGCAGCCAAGAGAGCCCGCGGACTAGCGGGGGTCGGACCGGGGAGCTGTTTTTT; CDR3aa: CASSQESPRTSGGRTGELFF
v_gene: TRBV4-1; d_gene: NA; abundance: NA; j_gene: TRBJ1-3; CDR3nt: TGCGCCAGCAGCCTCCGGGCCTTAGAATCTGGAAACACCATATATTTT; CDR3aa: CASSLRALESGNTIYF
v_gene: TRBV10-3; d_gene: TRBD2; abundance: NA; j_gene: TRBJ2-2; CDR3nt: TGTGCCATCACCCTCGTTGTGCGGGGGGGCACCGGGGAGCTGTTTTTT; CDR3aa: CAITLVVRGGTGELFF
v_gene: TRBV3-1/TRBV3-2; d_gene: TRBD1; abundance: NA; j_gene: TRBJ1-1; CDR3nt: TGTGCCAGCAGCCAAGCGGACAGGGGCAACGGGAACACTGAAGCTTTCTTT; CDR3aa: CASSQADRGNGNTEAFF
v_gene: TRBV5-3; d_gene: TRBD1; abundance: NA; j_gene: TRBJ1-5; CDR3nt: TGTGCCAGAAGCGGAACTCACCGGGACAGGGCCCGGCGGAACCGGCCCCAGCATTTT; CDR3aa: CARSGTHRDRARRNRPQHF
v_gene: TRBV9; d_gene: NA; abundance: NA; j_gene: TRBJ1-6; CDR3nt: TGTGCCAGCAGCGTAGACGGGAGAGGGGGAATGTCACCCCTCCACTTT; CDR3aa: CASSVDGRGGMSPLHF
v_gene: TRBV4-1; d_gene: TRBD2; abundance: NA; j_gene: TRBJ2-1; CDR3nt: TGCGCCAGCAGCCCCCCCCCACGGGGGGGCTTTGTCGATGAGCAGTTCTTC; CDR3aa: CASSPPPRGGFVDEQFF
v_gene: TRBV4-3; d_gene: NA; abundance: NA; j_gene: TRBJ1-3; CDR3nt: TGCGCCAGCAGCTACGATAGGACGTCGACTGGAAACACCATATATTTT; CDR3aa: CASSYDRTSTGNTIYF
v_gene: TRBV5-1; d_gene: NA; abundance: NA; j_gene: TRBJ1-3; CDR3nt: TGCGCCAGCGGAGAACAAGGAAACACCATATATTTT; CDR3aa: CASGEQGNTIYF
v_gene: TRBV28; d_gene: NA; abundance: NA; j_gene: TRBJ1-1; CDR3nt: TGTGCCAGCAGTTCACGCCGGGGGTATGAAGCTTTCTTT; CDR3aa: CASSSRRGYEAFF
v_gene: TRBV3-1/TRBV3-2; d_gene: TRBD2; abundance: NA; j_gene: TRBJ2-5; CDR3nt: TGTGCCAGCAGCCAGGCCGGGGGGATGGGGGAGACCCAGTACTTC; CDR3aa: CASSQAGGMGETQYF
v_gene: TRBV7-2; d_gene: NA; abundance: NA; j_gene: TRBJ2-3; CDR3nt: TGTGCCAGCAGCTTTTCCACAGATACGCAGTATTTT; CDR3aa: CASSFSTDTQYF
v_gene: TRBV18; d_gene: NA; abundance: NA; j_gene: TRBJ2-2; CDR3nt: TGTGCCAGCTCCGCGGACCTATCGAACACCGGGGAGCTGTTTTTT; CDR3aa: CASSADLSNTGELFF
v_gene: TRBV19; d_gene: TRBD1; abundance: NA; j_gene: TRBJ2-7; CDR3nt: TGTGCCAGTAGTATTCCCTCGGACAGGGGATACGAGCAGTACTTC; CDR3aa: CASSIPSDRGYEQYF
v_gene: TRBV7-3; d_gene: NA; abundance: once; j_gene: TRBJ1-2; CDR3nt: TGTGCCAGCAGCTTAGCCCGGGACAACAATGGCTACACCTTC; CDR3aa: CASSLARDNNGYTF
v_gene: TRBV18; d_gene: NA; abundance: NA; j_gene: TRBJ2-6; CDR3nt: TGTGCCAGCTCACGTGGTCCCCGACAATCTTTCTCTGGGGCCAACGTCCTGACTTTC; CDR3aa: CASSRGPRQSFSGANVLTF
v_gene: TRBV6-5; d_gene: NA; abundance: few; j_gene: TRBJ1-2; CDR3nt: TGTGCCAGCAGTTACTCGCTTTCGGGAATTCTCTATGGCTACACCTTC; CDR3aa: CASSYSLSGILYGYTF
v_gene: TRBV5-4; d_gene: NA; abundance: NA; j_gene: TRBJ2-7; CDR3nt: TGTGCCACCATGGCAGAATCAAGCTCCTACGAGCAGTACTTC; CDR3aa: CATMAESSSYEQYF
v_gene: TRBV4-1; d_gene: TRBD2; abundance: NA; j_gene: TRBJ2-2; CDR3nt: TGCGCCAGCAGCCAAGAATCGGGACTAGTCAACACCGGGGAGCTGTTTTTT; CDR3aa: CASSQESGLVNTGELFF
v_gene: TRBV12-5; d_gene: TRBD2; abundance: NA; j_gene: TRBJ2-1; CDR3nt: TGTGCTAGTGGCTTTCGGCCGGGGGAGGGTAAGGACAATGAGCAGTTCTTC; CDR3aa: CASGFRPGEGKDNEQFF
v_gene: TRBV18; d_gene: NA; abundance: NA; j_gene: TRBJ2-7; CDR3nt: TGTGCCAGCTCACCACCTTTTCTTACTAACGAGCAGTACTTC; CDR3aa: CASSPPFLTNEQYF
v_gene: TRBV5-1; d_gene: NA; abundance: once; j_gene: TRBJ1-2; CDR3nt: TGCGCCAGCAGCTCATGGTTGGGAGAAGATGGCTACACCTTC; CDR3aa: CASSSWLGEDGYTF
v_gene: TRBV28; d_gene: TRBD2; abundance: NA; j_gene: TRBJ2-5; CDR3nt: TGTGCCAGCAGTTCCCTTAGGACTAGCGGGGCCGAAGAGACCCAGTACTTC; CDR3aa: CASSSLRTSGAEETQYF